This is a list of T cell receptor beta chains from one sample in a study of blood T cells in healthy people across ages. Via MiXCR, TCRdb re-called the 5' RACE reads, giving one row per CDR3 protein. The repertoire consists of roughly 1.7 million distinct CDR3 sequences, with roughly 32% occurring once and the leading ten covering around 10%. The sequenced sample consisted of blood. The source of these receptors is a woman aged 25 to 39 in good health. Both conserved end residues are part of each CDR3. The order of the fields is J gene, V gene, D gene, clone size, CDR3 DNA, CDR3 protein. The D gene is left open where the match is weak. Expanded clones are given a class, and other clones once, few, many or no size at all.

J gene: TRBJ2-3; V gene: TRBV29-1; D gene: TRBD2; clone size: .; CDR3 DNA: TGCAGCGTTGAGGCTAGCGGGAGGTGGGATACGCAGTATTTT; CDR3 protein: CSVEASGRWDTQYF
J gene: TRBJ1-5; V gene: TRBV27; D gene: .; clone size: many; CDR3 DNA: TGTGCCAGCAGTCTCCGCGGACGGGGGGTTAGCAATCAGCCCCAGCATTTT; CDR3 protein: CASSLRGRGVSNQPQHF
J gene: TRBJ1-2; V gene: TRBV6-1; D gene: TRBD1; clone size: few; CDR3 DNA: TGTGCCAGCAGTGAACTTGACAGGGGGCGCCTTTTCTATGGCTACACCTTC; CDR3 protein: CASSELDRGRLFYGYTF
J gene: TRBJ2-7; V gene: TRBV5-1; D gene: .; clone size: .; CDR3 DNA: TGCGCCAGCAGTAGGGAGTGGGGCGAGCAGTACTTC; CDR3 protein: CASSREWGEQYF
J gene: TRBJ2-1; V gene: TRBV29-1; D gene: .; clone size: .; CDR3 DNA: TGCAGCATCGGACCAAGGGGAATGCAGTTCTTC; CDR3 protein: CSIGPRGMQFF
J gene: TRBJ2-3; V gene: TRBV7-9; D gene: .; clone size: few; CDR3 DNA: TGTGCCAGCAGCCAGTCATTACCTAGCACAGATACGCAGTATTTT; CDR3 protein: CASSQSLPSTDTQYF
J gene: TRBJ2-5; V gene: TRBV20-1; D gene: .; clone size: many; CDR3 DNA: TGCAGTGCTCGCTGGACTCAAGAGACCCAGTACTTC; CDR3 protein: CSARWTQETQYF
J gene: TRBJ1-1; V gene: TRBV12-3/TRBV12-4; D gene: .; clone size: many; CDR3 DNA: TGTGCCAGCAGCTTAAAGGGAAACACTGAAGCTTTCTTT; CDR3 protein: CASSLKGNTEAFF
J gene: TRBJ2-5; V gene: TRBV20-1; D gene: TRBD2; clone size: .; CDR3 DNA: TGCAGTGGAACGACTAGCGGGGCACAAGAGACCCAGTACTTC; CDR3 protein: CSGTTSGAQETQYF
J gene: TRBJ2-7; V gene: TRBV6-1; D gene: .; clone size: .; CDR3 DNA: TGTGGCAGCAGGACAGCAACAGGCTACGAGCAGTACTTC; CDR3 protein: CGSRTATGYEQYF
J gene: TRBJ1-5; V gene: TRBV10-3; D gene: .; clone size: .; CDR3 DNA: TGTGCCATCAGTGAGTATCGAGGGGGAGAGCCCCAGCATTTT; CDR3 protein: CAISEYRGGEPQHF
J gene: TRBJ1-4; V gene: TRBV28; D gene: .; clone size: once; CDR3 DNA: TGTGCTGTTCCAGGACAGAATGAAAAACTGTTTTTT; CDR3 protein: CAVPGQNEKLFF
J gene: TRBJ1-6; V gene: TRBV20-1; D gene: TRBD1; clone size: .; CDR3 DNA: TGCAGTGGAACCACAGGGGCGGGGAATAATTCACCCCTCCACTTT; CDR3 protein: CSGTTGAGNNSPLHF
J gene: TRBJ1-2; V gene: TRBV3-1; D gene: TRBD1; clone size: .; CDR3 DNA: TGTGCCAGCAGCCAATTAGACAGGGATTACACCTTC; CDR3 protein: CASSQLDRDYTF
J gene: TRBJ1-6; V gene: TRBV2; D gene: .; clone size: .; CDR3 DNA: TGTGCCAGCAGTGTGAGGGGGTCACGTGATAATTCACCCCTCCACTTT; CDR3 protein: CASSVRGSRDNSPLHF
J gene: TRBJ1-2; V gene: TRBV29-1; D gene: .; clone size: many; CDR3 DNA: TGCAGCGTTGAACTAACCGACAGCTATGGCTACACCTTC; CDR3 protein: CSVELTDSYGYTF
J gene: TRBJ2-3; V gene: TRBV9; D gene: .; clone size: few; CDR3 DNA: TGTGCCAGCAGAGCTGAAGCAGATACGCAGTATTTT; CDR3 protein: CASRAEADTQYF
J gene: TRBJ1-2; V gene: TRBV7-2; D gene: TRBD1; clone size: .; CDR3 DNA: TGTGCCAGCAGCTTGATTCAGGGGGTTGGTGGCTACACCTTC; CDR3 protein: CASSLIQGVGGYTF
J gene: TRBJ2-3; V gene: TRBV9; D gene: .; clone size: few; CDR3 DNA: TGTGCCAGCAGCGTAGATCCGGGTAGCACAGATACGCAGTATTTT; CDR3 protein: CASSVDPGSTDTQYF
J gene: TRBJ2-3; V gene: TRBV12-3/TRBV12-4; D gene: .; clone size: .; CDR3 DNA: TGTGCCAGCAGTTCTCGGACCCCTACTCTCACAGATACGCAGTATTTT; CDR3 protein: CASSSRTPTLTDTQYF
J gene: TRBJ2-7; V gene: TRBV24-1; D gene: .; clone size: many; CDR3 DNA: TGTGCCTCCATCGCCCCCAAGGATGGGACCTCCTACGAGCAGTACTTC; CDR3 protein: CASIAPKDGTSYEQYF
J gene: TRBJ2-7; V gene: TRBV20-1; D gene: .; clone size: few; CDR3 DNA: TGCAGTGCCACGAGCGTAATGGGTAAGGGGTCCAACGAGCAGTACTTC; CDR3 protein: CSATSVMGKGSNEQYF
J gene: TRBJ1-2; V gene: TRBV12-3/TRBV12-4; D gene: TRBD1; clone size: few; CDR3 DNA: TGTGCCAGCAGTTTTCGTGCAGGGGGAGTTATCTACGGCTACACCTTC; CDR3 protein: CASSFRAGGVIYGYTF
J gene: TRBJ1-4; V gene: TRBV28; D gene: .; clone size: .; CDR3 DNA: TGTGCCAGCAGAAAGAGAGGGACCTATGCAACTAATGAAAAACTGTTTTTT; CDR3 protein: CASRKRGTYATNEKLFF
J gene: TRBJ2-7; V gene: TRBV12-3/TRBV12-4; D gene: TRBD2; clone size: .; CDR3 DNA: TGTGCCAGCAGTCCGGGGGGGACTAGCGGGGGGGAAAGCTCCTACGAGCAGTACTTC; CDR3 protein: CASSPGGTSGGESSYEQYF
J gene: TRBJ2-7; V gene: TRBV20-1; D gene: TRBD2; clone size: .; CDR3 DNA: TGCAGTGCGGGGACTAGCGGGAGCGGGGGCGAGCAGTACTTC; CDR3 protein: CSAGTSGSGGEQYF
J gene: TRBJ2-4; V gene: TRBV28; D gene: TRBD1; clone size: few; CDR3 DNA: TGTGCCAGCACCCCTATTAGACAGGGAAACATTCAGTACTTC; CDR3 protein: CASTPIRQGNIQYF
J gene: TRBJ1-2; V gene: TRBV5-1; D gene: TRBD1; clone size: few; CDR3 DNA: TGCGCCAGCAGCGCTGGGACAGTCCCTAACTATGGCTACACCTTC; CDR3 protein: CASSAGTVPNYGYTF
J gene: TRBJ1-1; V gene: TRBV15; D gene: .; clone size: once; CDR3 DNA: TGTGCCACCGGGACGTATATGAACGCTGAAGCTTTCTTT; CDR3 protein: CATGTYMNAEAFF
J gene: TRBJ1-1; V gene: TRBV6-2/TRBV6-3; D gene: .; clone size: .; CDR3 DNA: TGTGCCAGCAGTTACGGCCCGGACACTGAAGCTTTCTTT; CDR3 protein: CASSYGPDTEAFF
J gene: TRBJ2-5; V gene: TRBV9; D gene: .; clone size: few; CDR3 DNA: TGTGCCAGCAGCGTAGCTTCCGGGGCCCAAGAGACCCAGTACTTC; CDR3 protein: CASSVASGAQETQYF
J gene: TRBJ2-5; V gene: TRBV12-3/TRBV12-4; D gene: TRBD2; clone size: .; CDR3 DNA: TGTGCCAGCAGTTTATCGGCGGGAGGGCCTGCCCCGCAGTACTTC; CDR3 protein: CASSLSAGGPAPQYF